A single sample is the source of the 28 T cell receptor beta chains below, sequenced in a study of T-cell memory formation after mild COVID-19. TCRdb re-called the 5' RACE reads with MiXCR, one entry per CDR3 protein. The sample includes more than 80,000 distinct CDR3 sequences, around 12% of them seen just once. Sequenced input: PBMCs or a T cell subset sorted from them (not recorded which). All receptors come from an adult woman who had mild COVID-19 (a few samples of this study predate the infection). Cell type and time point are not known.

The CDR3 loop reads CASSPYTHTEAFF. In DNA form, the CDR3 reads TGTGCCAGCAGCCCATACACTCACACTGAAGCTTTCTTT. The chain employs TRBV11-3 and TRBJ1-1; no firm D call. Germline lookup yields CDR1 SGHNT and CDR2 YENEEA. This CDR3 comprises 13 residues. V dropped 5 bases and J dropped 3 bases, with 10 bases sitting between them. Looking up the rest from reference TRBV11-3 and TRBJ1-1 gives the full variable domain: EAGVVQSPRYKIIEKKQPVAFWCNPISGHNTLYWYLQNLGQGPELLIRYENEEAVDDSQLPKDRFSAERLKGVDSTLKIQPAELGDSAVYLCASSPYTHTEAFFGQGTRLTVV.

In its sample, this clonotype was seen a few times. The chain links TRBV9 to TRBJ2-3, with D maybe TRBD1 (6 bases). The CDR3 is 14 residues long. Germline loops: CDR1 SGDLS, CDR2 YYNGEE. V dropped 0 bases and J dropped 2 bases, with 7 bases sitting between them. This CDR3 is CASSVGDNTDTQYF. CDR3 sequence (DNA): TGTGCCAGCAGCGTAGGGGACAACACAGATACGCAGTATTTT.

This clonotype was seen only a few times. The chain links TRBV5-1 to TRBJ1-1, with 7 positions matching TRBD1. Germline assignment: CDR1 SGHRS and CDR2 YFSETQ. The CDR3 length is 16 residues. V lost 0 bases to trimming and J lost 0 bases; unmatched junction nucleotides: 5. CDR3 loop: CASSLGTGTVNTEAFF. The CDR3 nucleotides are TGCGCCAGCAGCTTGGGGACGGGGACAGTGAACACTGAAGCTTTCTTT.

The chain carries TRBV24-1 and TRBJ2-2; TRBD2 is a possible D gene (5 bases). From germline, CDR1 is KGHDR and CDR2 SFDVKD. The CDR3 runs 13 residues. V was trimmed by 4 bases and J by 8 bases, leaving 10 bases between them. The CDR3 is CATSDGVSGELFF. CDR3 nucleotide sequence: TGTGCCACCAGTGACGGGGTTTCGGGGGAGCTGTTTTTT.

This clonotype was seen more than once but under ten times. This rearrangement joins TRBV24-1 to TRBJ2-7; D not resolved. CDR1 KGHDR and CDR2 SFDVKD come from the germline V gene. The V end was cut by 3 bases, the J end by 4 bases, with 9 bases between. The CDR3 covers 13 residues. DNA for the CDR3: TGTGCCACCAGTGATCAATTGGCTTACGAGCAGTACTTC. It codes for CATSDQLAYEQYF.

This clonotype has just a few counts. The rearrangement joins TRBV29-1 to TRBJ2-2, with 8 positions matching TRBD2. The CDR3 is made up of 14 amino acids. V gave up 4 bases and J gave up 3 bases; unmatched junction bases: 4. Germline-derived CDR1 and CDR2 are SQVTM and ANQGSEA. The CDR3 DNA is TGCAGCGTTGTTGGACTAGCAGACACCGGGGAGCTGTTTTTT. Protein: CSVVGLADTGELFF.

This clonotype has only a few counts. The gene calls are TRBV29-1 and TRBJ2-3; D unresolved. The CDR3 sequence is 13 residues long. The V end was cut by 4 bases, the J end by 1 base, with 9 bases between. CDR1 is SQVTM, CDR2 ANQGSEA, per germline. The CDR3 loop is CSVVYRGTDTQYF. In DNA form, the CDR3 reads TGCAGCGTTGTTTACAGAGGCACAGATACGCAGTATTTT.

V is TRBV11-3 and J is TRBJ2-1; the match to TRBD2 covers 14 bases. Germline V gene data show CDR1 as SGHNT and CDR2 as YENEEA. V shed 5 bases and J 2 bases; nucleotides not matched to a gene: 8. The CDR3 is 18 amino acids. The CDR3 DNA is TGTGCCAGCAGCAAGGGACTAGCGGGAGAGCCCCCCTACAATGAGCAGTTCTTC. Residues: CASSKGLAGEPPYNEQFF.

This clonotype was seen a handful of times. The chain carries TRBV24-1 and TRBJ2-1, with 9 bases lining up with TRBD2. CDR1 is KGHDR and CDR2 is SFDVKD in the germline V gene. This CDR3 has 16 amino acids. Unmatched junction bases numbered 10, after V lost 2 bases and J lost 9 bases. The CDR3 spells CATSDWGAGGPPEQFF. CDR3 coding DNA: TGTGCCACCAGTGATTGGGGCGCGGGAGGGCCCCCTGAGCAGTTCTTC.

The sample holds a few counts of this clonotype. The chain joins TRBV6-2 or TRBV6-3 to TRBJ2-1; D call uncertain. In germline, CDR1 is MNHEY, CDR2 SVGEGT. Trimming stripped 2 bases from V and 8 bases from J, with 7 bases between. The CDR3 covers 12 residues. CDR3 nucleotides: TGTGCCAGCAGTTACGTAATGTATGAGCAGTTCTTC. This codes for CASSYVMYEQFF.

This clonotype came up a few times. The rearrangement joins TRBV12-3 or TRBV12-4 to TRBJ2-1, with a possible D match to TRBD2 (6 bases). The CDR3 is 18 residues long. Between the trimmed V and J ends, which lost 4 bases and 0 bases, there was a span of 19 bases. The CDR3 loop reads CASSSQRGTSSSYNEQFF. The CDR3 DNA reads TGTGCCAGCAGTTCCCAGAGAGGGACTTCGAGCTCCTACAATGAGCAGTTCTTC.

In this sample, this clonotype turned up a few times. The chain combines TRBV20-1 with TRBJ2-7; 9 bases agree with TRBD2. With V trimmed by 3 bases and J by 2 bases, 5 bases remained unmatched. Germline CDR1 and CDR2: DFQATT and SNEGSKA (reference sequence). The CDR3 covers 14 residues. CDR3 coding DNA: TGCAGTGCTAGGACTAGCGGACACGCCTACGAGCAGTACTTC. Its translation is CSARTSGHAYEQYF.

This clonotype was observed a few times. CDR3 residues: CASSGQGARESNTGELFF. The CDR3, as DNA: TGTGCCAGCAGCGGACAGGGGGCGCGAGAGTCGAACACCGGGGAGCTGTTTTTT. The chain couples TRBV7-2 to TRBJ2-2, with TRBD1 matching 11 bases. CDR3 size: 18 residues. Germline assignment: CDR1 SGHTA and CDR2 FQGNSA. V shed 5 bases, J shed 0 bases, and the junction held 8 bases outside the gene matches.

This clonotype was observed many times. This sequence joins TRBV5-1 and TRBJ2-7; no clear D gene. V lost 4 bases and J lost 3, with 8 bases in between. The CDR3 length is 12 residues. The germline V gene encodes CDR1 SGHRS and CDR2 YFSETQ. CDR3: CASSPRGYEQYF. The CDR3, as DNA: TGCGCCAGCAGCCCGAGAGGCTACGAGCAGTACTTC.

This clonotype has only a few counts. The chain recombines TRBV7-9 with TRBJ2-5; D uncertain. Between the trimmed V and J ends, which lost 5 bases and 5 bases, there was a span of 21 bases. CDR1 and CDR2 (germline): SEHNR, FQNEAQ (reference sequence). The CDR3 contains 16 residues. Written as DNA, the CDR3 is TGTGCCAGCAGCCCCGGAGTGACTCAATATCGTGAGACCCAGTACTTC. It is translated as CASSPGVTQYRETQYF.

This clonotype was seen a handful of times. The rearrangement joins TRBV7-9 to TRBJ2-3; D possibly corresponds to TRBD2 (6 bases). CDR1 SEHNR and CDR2 FQNEAQ come from the germline V gene (reference sequence). This CDR3 comprises 16 residues. The V end was cut by 7 bases, the J end by 1 base, with 18 bases between. The CDR3, as DNA: TGTGCCAGCATCACACCCGGGGGAGGCGGCACAGATACGCAGTATTTT. This gives the protein CASITPGGGGTDTQYF.

V usage is TRBV7-9 and J usage is TRBJ1-5; D is ambiguous. This CDR3 region has 14 residues. V lost 3 bases and J 3 bases, leaving 9 bases between the germline ends. The germline CDR1 and CDR2 sequences are SEHNR and FQNEAQ (reference sequence). The CDR3 here is CASSLAGFNQPQHF. Here the CDR3 DNA reads TGTGCCAGCAGCTTGGCGGGCTTCAATCAGCCCCAGCATTTT.

The chain joins TRBV29-1 to TRBJ1-3; D is possibly TRBD1 (6 bases). The CDR3 consists of 17 residues. Trimming took 1 base from V and 1 from J, leaving 17 bases between them. Germline assignment: CDR1 SQVTM and CDR2 ANQGSEA. The CDR3 here is CSVEGTLRDMSGNTIYF. As DNA, the CDR3 is TGCAGCGTTGAAGGCACTCTCCGGGACATGTCTGGAAACACCATATATTTT.

This chain connects TRBV4-2 to TRBJ1-1, with 9 positions matching TRBD1. Trimming at V came to 5 bases and at J to 1 base, leaving 8 bases not matched to a gene. CDR3 length equals 16 residues. CDR1 is LGHNA and CDR2 is YNFKEQ in the germline V gene. This chain's CDR3 is CASSKGQGLRNTEAFF. CDR3 in DNA: TGTGCCAGCAGCAAGGGACAGGGATTACGGAACACTGAAGCTTTCTTT.

The chain has TRBV4-1 and TRBJ2-5; no clear D. Germline CDR1 MGHRA, CDR2 YSYEKL. Trimming stripped 4 bases from V and 1 base from J, with 7 bases between. This CDR3 is 13 amino acids long. This CDR3 reads CASSRPGQETQYF. CDR3 DNA: TGCGCCAGCAGCCGTCCAGGCCAAGAGACCCAGTACTTC.

This clonotype was seen only a few times. The chain carries TRBV7-6 and TRBJ2-3; 7 positions match TRBD2. The CDR3 loop spans 17 amino acids. Losses at the gene ends were 4 bases for V and 0 bases for J; bases not matched to a gene: 10. The V gene's germline CDR1 is SGHVS and CDR2 FNYEAQ. The CDR3 loop is CASSSSRLAASTDTQYF. The CDR3, as DNA: TGTGCCAGCAGCTCAAGCCGACTAGCCGCTAGCACAGATACGCAGTATTTT.

The CDR3 is CASSPKRSVNSYNEQFF. The CDR3 coding sequence is TGTGCCAGCAGTCCTAAGAGAAGTGTTAACTCCTACAATGAGCAGTTCTTC. This chain links TRBV7-8 with TRBJ2-1; D gene uncertain. Germline CDR1 SGHVS, CDR2 FQNEAQ. The CDR3 extends over 17 amino acids. V lost 6 bases, J lost 0 bases, and 18 bases lay in between.

This clonotype has at least ten counts. CDR3: CSAWGSGERTQYF. The CDR3 bases are TGCAGCGCATGGGGGTCAGGGGAGAGGACCCAGTACTTC. This chain connects TRBV29-1 to TRBJ2-5; D possibly corresponds to TRBD1 (6 bases). This CDR3 region has 13 residues. V lost 7 bases, J lost 7 bases, and 19 bases lay in between. CDR1 is SQVTM, CDR2 ANQGSEA, per germline.

This clonotype was observed a few times. This chain links TRBV4-2 with TRBJ2-7, with 8 nucleotides matching TRBD2. CDR1 is LGHNA and CDR2 is YNFKEQ in the germline V gene. The CDR3 has 16 amino acids. Trimming at V came to 0 bases and at J to 3 bases, leaving 7 bases not matched to a gene. The DNA for the CDR3 is TGTGCCAGCAGCCAAGAAGGGGCGGGAGGTGTCTACGAGCAGTACTTC. Its translation: CASSQEGAGGVYEQYF.

Here the CDR3 reads CASRGGWGETEAFF. CDR3 nucleotides: TGTGCCAGCAGAGGGGGTTGGGGAGAAACTGAAGCTTTCTTT. The chain is built from TRBV11-3 and TRBJ1-1; weak D call: TRBD1 (6 bases). V lost 6 bases to trimming and J lost 5 bases, with 16 bases between them. Per the germline V gene, CDR1 is SGHNT and CDR2 is YENEEA. The length of the CDR3 is 14 residues.

The sample holds many counts of this clonotype. J is TRBJ2-7 and V is TRBV4-1; no definite D call. Trimming took 1 base from V and 2 from J, leaving 9 bases between them. The CDR3 is 14 amino acids. Per the germline V gene, CDR1 is MGHRA and CDR2 is YSYEKL. CDR3 sequence (DNA): TGCGCCAGCAGCCAAGTTTCCAGTCCCTACGAGCAGTACTTC. Amino acid sequence: CASSQVSSPYEQYF.

This clonotype has just a few counts. The chain links TRBV15 to TRBJ2-3, with 10 bases identical to TRBD2. From germline, CDR1 is LNHNV and CDR2 YYDKDF (reference sequence). After removal of 1 base from V and 4 bases from J, the junction contained 5 bases not matched to a gene. The CDR3 spans 16 residues. The CDR3 DNA reads as TGTGCCACCAGCAGAGTAGCGGGGGGAGCGGCAGATACGCAGTATTTT. Amino acid sequence: CATSRVAGGAADTQYF.

This chain uses TRBV20-1 with TRBJ2-7; D uncertain. CDR3 length: 15 amino acids. Per the germline V gene, CDR1 is DFQATT and CDR2 is SNEGSKA (reference sequence). The CDR3 loop reads CTSSSRSERPYEQYF. As DNA, the CDR3 is TGCACCTCATCCTCTAGGAGTGAAAGGCCCTACGAGCAGTACTTC.